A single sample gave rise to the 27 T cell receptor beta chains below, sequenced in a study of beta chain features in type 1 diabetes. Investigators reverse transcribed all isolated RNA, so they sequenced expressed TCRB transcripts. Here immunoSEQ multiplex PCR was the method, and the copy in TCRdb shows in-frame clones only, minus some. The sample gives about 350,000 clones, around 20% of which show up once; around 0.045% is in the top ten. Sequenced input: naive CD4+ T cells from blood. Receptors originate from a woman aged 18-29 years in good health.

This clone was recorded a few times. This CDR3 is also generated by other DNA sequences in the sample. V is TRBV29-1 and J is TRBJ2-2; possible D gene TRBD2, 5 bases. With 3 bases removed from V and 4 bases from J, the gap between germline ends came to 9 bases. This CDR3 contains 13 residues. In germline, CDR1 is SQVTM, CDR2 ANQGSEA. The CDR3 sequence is CSVDRGGTGELFF. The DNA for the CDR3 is TGCAGCGTTGATCGGGGTGGCACCGGGGAGCTGTTTTTT.

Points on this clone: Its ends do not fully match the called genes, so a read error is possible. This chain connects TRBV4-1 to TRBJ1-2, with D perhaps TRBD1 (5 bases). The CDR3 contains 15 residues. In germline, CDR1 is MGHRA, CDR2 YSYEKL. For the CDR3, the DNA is TGTGCCAGCAGCCAAGATGTTGGACAACTCTATGGCTACACCTTC. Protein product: CASSQDVGQLYGYTF.

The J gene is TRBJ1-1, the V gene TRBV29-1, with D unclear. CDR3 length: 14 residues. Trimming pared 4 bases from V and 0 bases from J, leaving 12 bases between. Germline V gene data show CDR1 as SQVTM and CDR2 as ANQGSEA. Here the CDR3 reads CSVGQINMNTEAFF. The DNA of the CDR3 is TGCAGCGTTGGGCAGATCAACATGAACACTGAAGCTTTCTTT. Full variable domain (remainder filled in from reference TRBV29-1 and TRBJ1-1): SAVISQKPSRDICQRGTSLTIQCQVDSQVTMMFWYRQQPGQSLTLIATANQGSEATYESGFVIDKFPISRPNLTFSTLTVSNMSPEDSSIYLCSVGQINMNTEAFFGQGTRLTVV.

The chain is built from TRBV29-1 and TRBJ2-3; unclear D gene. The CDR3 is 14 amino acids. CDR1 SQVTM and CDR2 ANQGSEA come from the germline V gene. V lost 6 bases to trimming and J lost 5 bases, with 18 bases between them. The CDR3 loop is CSVSQGRSLDTQYF. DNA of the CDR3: TGCAGCGTCTCCCAAGGCAGGTCCCTAGATACGCAGTATTTT.

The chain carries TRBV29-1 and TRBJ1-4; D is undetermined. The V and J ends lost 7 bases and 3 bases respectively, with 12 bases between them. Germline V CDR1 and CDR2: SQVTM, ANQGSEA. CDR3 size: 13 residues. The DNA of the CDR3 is TGCAGCGCGCAGGTGTTGGCTAATGAAAAACTGTTTTTT. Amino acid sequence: CSAQVLANEKLFF.

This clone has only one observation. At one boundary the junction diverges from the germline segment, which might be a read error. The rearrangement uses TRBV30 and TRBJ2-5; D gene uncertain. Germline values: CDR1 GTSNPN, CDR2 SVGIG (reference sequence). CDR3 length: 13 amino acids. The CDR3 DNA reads TGTGGCTGGATCACCCGGTACCAAGAGACCCAGTACTTC. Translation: CGWITRYQETQYF.

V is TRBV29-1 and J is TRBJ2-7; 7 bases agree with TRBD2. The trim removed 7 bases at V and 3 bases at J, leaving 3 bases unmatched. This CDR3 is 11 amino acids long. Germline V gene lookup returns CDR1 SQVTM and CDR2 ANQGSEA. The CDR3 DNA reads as TGCAGCGGGGGGGGGTACTACGAGCAGTACTTC. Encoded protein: CSGGGYYEQYF.

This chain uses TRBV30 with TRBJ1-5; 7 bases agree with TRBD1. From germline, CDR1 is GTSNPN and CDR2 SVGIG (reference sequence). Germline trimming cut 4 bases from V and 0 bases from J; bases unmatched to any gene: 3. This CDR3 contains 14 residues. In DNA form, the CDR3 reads TGTGCCTGGACAGGGGGTAATAGCAATCAGCCCCAGCATTTT. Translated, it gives CAWTGGNSNQPQHF. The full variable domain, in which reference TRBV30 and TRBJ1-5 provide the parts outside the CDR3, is SQTIHQWPATLVQPVGSPLSLECTVEGTSNPNLYWYRQAAGRGLQLLFYSVGIGQISSEVPQNLSASRPQDRQFILSSKKLLLSDSGFYLCAWTGGNSNQPQHFGDGTRLSIL.

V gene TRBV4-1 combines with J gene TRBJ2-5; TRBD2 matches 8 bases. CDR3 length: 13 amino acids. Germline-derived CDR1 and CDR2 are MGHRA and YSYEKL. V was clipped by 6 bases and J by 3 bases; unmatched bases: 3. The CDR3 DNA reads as TGCGCCAGCAGAAAAGCGGGGGAAGAGACCCAGTACTTC. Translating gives CASRKAGEETQYF.

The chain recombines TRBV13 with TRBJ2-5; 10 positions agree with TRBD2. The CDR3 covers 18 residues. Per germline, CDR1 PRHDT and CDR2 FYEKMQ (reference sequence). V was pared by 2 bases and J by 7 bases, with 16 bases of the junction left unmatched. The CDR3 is CASSLSWTSGAPWGTQYF. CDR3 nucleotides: TGTGCCAGCAGCTTATCATGGACTAGCGGAGCCCCCTGGGGGACCCAGTACTTC.

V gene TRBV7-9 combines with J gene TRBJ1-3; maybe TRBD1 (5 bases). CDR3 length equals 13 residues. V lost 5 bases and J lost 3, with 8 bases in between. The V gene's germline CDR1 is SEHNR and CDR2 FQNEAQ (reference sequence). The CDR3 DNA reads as TGTGCCAGCAGCATCGACAGTGGAAACACCATATATTTT. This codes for CASSIDSGNTIYF.

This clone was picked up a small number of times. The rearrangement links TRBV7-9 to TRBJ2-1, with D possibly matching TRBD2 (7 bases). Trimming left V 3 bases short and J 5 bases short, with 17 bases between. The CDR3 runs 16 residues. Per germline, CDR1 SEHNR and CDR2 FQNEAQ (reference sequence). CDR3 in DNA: TGTGCCAGCAGCTTCCTGGGGGGGGCGCAGGACAATGAGCAGTTCTTC. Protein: CASSFLGGAQDNEQFF.

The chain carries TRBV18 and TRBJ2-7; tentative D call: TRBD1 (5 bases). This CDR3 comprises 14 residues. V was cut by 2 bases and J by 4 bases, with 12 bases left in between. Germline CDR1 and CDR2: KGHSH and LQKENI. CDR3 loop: CASSPRTSLYEQYF. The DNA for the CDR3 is TGTGCCAGCTCACCAAGGACAAGCCTTTACGAGCAGTACTTC.

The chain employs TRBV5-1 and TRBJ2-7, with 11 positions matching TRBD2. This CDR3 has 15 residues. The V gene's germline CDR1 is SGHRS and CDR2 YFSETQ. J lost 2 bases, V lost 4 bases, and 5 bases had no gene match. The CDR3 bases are TGCGCCAGCAGCCAGGGGACTAGCGGAACCTACGAGCAGTACTTC. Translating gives CASSQGTSGTYEQYF.

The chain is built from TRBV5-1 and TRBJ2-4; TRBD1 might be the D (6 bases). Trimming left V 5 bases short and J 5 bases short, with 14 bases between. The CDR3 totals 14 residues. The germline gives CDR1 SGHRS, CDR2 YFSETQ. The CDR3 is CASRPTGNENIQYF. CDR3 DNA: TGCGCCAGCAGACCAACAGGGAACGAAAACATTCAGTACTTC. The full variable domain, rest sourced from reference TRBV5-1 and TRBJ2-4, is KAGVTQTPRYLIKTRGQQVTLSCSPISGHRSVSWYQQTPGQGLQFLFEYFSETQRNKGNFPGRFSGRQFSNSRSEMNVSTLELGDSALYLCASRPTGNENIQYFGAGTRLSVL.

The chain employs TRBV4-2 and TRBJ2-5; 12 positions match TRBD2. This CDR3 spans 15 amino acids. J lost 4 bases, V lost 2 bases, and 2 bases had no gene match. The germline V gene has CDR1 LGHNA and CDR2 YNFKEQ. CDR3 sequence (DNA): TGTGCCAGCAGCCAAACTAGCGGGGGGCGAGAGACCCAGTACTTC. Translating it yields CASSQTSGGRETQYF.

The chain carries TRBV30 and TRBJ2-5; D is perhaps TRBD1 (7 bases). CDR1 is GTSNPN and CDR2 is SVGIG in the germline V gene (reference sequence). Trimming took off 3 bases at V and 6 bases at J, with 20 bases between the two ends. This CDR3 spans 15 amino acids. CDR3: CAWRGGTATEKTQYF. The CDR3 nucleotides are TGTGCCTGGAGGGGCGGGACAGCTACGGAAAAGACCCAGTACTTC.

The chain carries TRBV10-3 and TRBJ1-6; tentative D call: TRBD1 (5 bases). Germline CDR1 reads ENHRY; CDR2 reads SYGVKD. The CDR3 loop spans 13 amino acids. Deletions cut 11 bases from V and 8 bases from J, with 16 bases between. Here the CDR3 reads CASAGREDSPLHF. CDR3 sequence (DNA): TGTGCCTCCGCCGGCAGGGAGGATTCACCCCTCCACTTT.

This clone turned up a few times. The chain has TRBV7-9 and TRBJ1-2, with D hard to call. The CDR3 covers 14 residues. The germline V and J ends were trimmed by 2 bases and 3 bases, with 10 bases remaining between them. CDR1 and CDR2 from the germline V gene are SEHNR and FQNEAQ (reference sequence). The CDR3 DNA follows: TGTGCCAGCAGCTTACAGGAGGGTGACTATGGCTACACCTTC. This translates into CASSLQEGDYGYTF.

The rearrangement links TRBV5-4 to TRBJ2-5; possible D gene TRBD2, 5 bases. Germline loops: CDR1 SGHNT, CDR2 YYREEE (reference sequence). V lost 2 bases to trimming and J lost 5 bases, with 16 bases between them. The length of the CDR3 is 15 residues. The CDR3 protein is CASSLPGPPGETQYF. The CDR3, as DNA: TGTGCCAGCAGCTTACCGGGCCCCCCGGGGGAGACCCAGTACTTC.

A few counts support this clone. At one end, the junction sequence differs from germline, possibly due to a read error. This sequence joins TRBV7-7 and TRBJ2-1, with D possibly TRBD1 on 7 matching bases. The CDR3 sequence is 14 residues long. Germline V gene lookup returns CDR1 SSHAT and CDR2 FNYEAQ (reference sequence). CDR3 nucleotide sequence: TGTGCTAGCAGCTTAGGTGGAGGGGGCAAAGAGCAGTTCTTC. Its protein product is CASSLGGGGKEQFF.

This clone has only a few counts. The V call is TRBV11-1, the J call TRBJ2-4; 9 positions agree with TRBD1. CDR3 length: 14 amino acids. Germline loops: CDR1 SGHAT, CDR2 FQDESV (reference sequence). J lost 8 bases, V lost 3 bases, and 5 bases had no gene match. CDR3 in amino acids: CASSFPDRGDIQYF. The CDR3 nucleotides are TGTGCCAGCAGCTTCCCAGACAGGGGGGACATTCAGTACTTC. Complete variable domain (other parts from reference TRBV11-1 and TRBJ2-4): EAEVAQSPRYKITEKSQAVAFWCDPISGHATLYWYRQILGQGPELLVQFQDESVVDDSQLPKDRFSAERLKGVDSTLKIQPAELGDSAMYLCASSFPDRGDIQYFGAGTRLSVL.

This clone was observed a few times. CDR3 protein: CASSIGTGVDEAFF. The CDR3 DNA is TGTGCCAGTAGTATAGGTACAGGGGTGGATGAAGCTTTCTTT. This chain connects TRBV19 to TRBJ1-1, with 7 bases that match TRBD1. The CDR3 covers 14 residues. Per the germline V gene, CDR1 is LNHDA and CDR2 is SQIVND (reference sequence). V was pared by 1 base and J by 7 bases, with 6 bases of the junction left unmatched.

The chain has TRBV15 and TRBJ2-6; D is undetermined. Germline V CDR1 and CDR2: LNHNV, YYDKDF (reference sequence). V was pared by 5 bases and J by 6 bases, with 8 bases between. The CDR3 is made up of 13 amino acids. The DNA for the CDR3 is TGTGCCACCAGCGTGGGCCCGGCCAACGTCCTGACTTTC. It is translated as CATSVGPANVLTF.

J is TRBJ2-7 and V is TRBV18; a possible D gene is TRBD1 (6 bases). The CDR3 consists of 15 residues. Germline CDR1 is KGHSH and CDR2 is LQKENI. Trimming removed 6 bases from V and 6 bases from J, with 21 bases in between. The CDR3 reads CASSPPGTPESEQYF. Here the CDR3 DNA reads TGTGCCAGCTCTCCCCCCGGGACACCCGAGTCCGAGCAGTACTTC. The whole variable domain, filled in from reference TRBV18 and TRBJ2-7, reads NAGVMQNPRHLVRRRGQEARLRCSPMKGHSHVYWYRQLPEEGLKFMVYLQKENIIDESGMPKERFSAEFPKEGPSILRIQQVVRGDSAAYFCASSPPGTPESEQYFGPGTRLTVT.

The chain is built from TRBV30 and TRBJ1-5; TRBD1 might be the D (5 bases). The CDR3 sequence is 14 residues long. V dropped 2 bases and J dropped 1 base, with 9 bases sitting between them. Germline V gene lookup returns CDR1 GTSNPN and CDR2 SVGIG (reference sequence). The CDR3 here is CAWSMGGSNQPQHF. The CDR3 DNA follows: TGTGCCTGGAGTATGGGGGGGAGCAATCAGCCCCAGCATTTT. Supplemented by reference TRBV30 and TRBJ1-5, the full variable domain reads SQTIHQWPATLVQPVGSPLSLECTVEGTSNPNLYWYRQAAGRGLQLLFYSVGIGQISSEVPQNLSASRPQDRQFILSSKKLLLSDSGFYLCAWSMGGSNQPQHFGDGTRLSIL.

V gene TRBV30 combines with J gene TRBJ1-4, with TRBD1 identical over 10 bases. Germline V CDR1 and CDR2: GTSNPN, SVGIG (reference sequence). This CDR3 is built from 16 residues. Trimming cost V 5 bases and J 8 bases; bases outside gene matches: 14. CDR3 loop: CAWGGERGQGEEKLFF. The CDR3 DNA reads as TGTGCCTGGGGGGGGGAACGTGGACAGGGGGAAGAAAAACTGTTTTTT. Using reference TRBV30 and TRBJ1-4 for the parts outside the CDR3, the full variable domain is SQTIHQWPATLVQPVGSPLSLECTVEGTSNPNLYWYRQAAGRGLQLLFYSVGIGQISSEVPQNLSASRPQDRQFILSSKKLLLSDSGFYLCAWGGERGQGEEKLFFGSGTQLSVL.